These T cell receptor beta chains were read from a single sample in a study of a mutant IDH1 vaccine in newly diagnosed glioma. Profiling relied on immunoSEQ multiplex PCR, and the TCRdb table lists in-frame clones only, not all of them. The data hold about 55,000 clones, with about 80% observed a single time. Their antigen targets remain unknown. Here the sequenced sample was PBMCs, taken from a glioma patient whose treatment included an IDH1 peptide vaccine. All receptors derive from a man aged 35-49 years with glioma. Both conserved end residues are part of each CDR3. Fields, in order: clone size, V gene, D gene, J gene, CDR3 DNA, CDR3 protein. The D gene is left open where the match is weak. For some rows the clone size is stated as once, few or many, or as a class when expanded; others skip it.

size: NA; V: TRBV7-9; D: TRBD1; J: TRBJ1-1; DNA: TGTGCCAGCAGCTTCTCGGACCAGGGGGGGAACACTGAAGCTTTCTTT; CDR3: CASSFSDQGGNTEAFF
size: few; V: TRBV11-2; D: NA; J: TRBJ2-5; DNA: TGTGCCAGCAGCTTAGTCGGGGGCCAACAAGAGACCCAGTACTTC; CDR3: CASSLVGGQQETQYF
size: NA; V: TRBV18; D: NA; J: TRBJ2-5; DNA: TGTGCCAGCTCACCACCGACTGGGGGCCAGGAGACCCAGTACTTC; CDR3: CASSPPTGGQETQYF
size: NA; V: TRBV5-1; D: NA; J: TRBJ1-4; DNA: TGCGCCAGCAGTACCAGCCCAACTAATGAAAAACTGTTTTTT; CDR3: CASSTSPTNEKLFF
size: NA; V: TRBV6-5; D: TRBD2; J: TRBJ2-5; DNA: TGTGCCAGCTGCGCTCTAGCGGGGGGGATTGAGACCCAGTACTTC; CDR3: CASCALAGGIETQYF
size: NA; V: TRBV6-5; D: NA; J: TRBJ2-1; DNA: TGTGCCAGCAGTTCCCCTCCCAACCACAATGAGCAGTTCTTC; CDR3: CASSSPPNHNEQFF
size: NA; V: TRBV5-4; D: TRBD1; J: TRBJ1-6; DNA: TGTGCCAGCAGCAGACGACCGGGACAGGGGAATTCACCCCTCCACTTT; CDR3: CASSRRPGQGNSPLHF
size: NA; V: TRBV6-6; D: TRBD1; J: TRBJ1-1; DNA: TGTGCCAGCAGTATCGGACAGGGAAGGGACACTGAAGCTTTCTTT; CDR3: CASSIGQGRDTEAFF
size: NA; V: TRBV6-5; D: TRBD1; J: TRBJ2-7; DNA: TGTGCCAGCAGCACTATGACAGGGCCCTACGAGCAGTACTTC; CDR3: CASSTMTGPYEQYF
size: once; V: TRBV6-5; D: NA; J: TRBJ2-3; DNA: TGTGCCAGCAGGGCGGGACAGCCAGTCACAGATACGCAGTATTTT; CDR3: CASRAGQPVTDTQYF
size: NA; V: TRBV19; D: NA; J: TRBJ1-6; DNA: TGTGCCAGTAGTATCACCCGCAGGTGGGGTAATTCACCCCTCCACTTT; CDR3: CASSITRRWGNSPLHF
size: NA; V: TRBV7-2; D: TRBD2; J: TRBJ2-5; DNA: TGTGCCAGCAGCCAAGGGACTAGCGGGGGGGGGTTAGAGACCCAGTACTTC; CDR3: CASSQGTSGGGLETQYF
size: NA; V: TRBV9; D: NA; J: TRBJ2-7; DNA: TGTGCCAGCAGCCCCCGACTCGGGGCCCACGAGCAGTACTTC; CDR3: CASSPRLGAHEQYF
size: NA; V: TRBV7-9; D: TRBD1; J: TRBJ1-1; DNA: TGTGCCAGCAGCTTAGAACAGGGGGGTGAAGCTTTCTTT; CDR3: CASSLEQGGEAFF
size: NA; V: TRBV7-9; D: NA; J: TRBJ2-7; DNA: TGTGCCAGCAGCTTAAAGGGATCTTCCTACGAGCAGTACTTC; CDR3: CASSLKGSSYEQYF
size: NA; V: TRBV7-6; D: TRBD1; J: TRBJ1-1; DNA: TGTGCCAGCAGCTTATCCGCCGGGACAGACAACACTGAAGCTTTCTTT; CDR3: CASSLSAGTDNTEAFF
size: NA; V: TRBV2; D: NA; J: TRBJ1-4; DNA: TGTGCCAGCAGTGAAGATGAAGGGGGAACGAAAAAACTGTTTTTT; CDR3: CASSEDEGGTKKLFF
size: NA; V: TRBV7-9; D: NA; J: TRBJ1-2; DNA: TGTGCCAGCAGACCTTCGGGGAACTATGGCTACACCTTC; CDR3: CASRPSGNYGYTF
size: NA; V: TRBV27; D: NA; J: TRBJ2-6; DNA: TGTGCCAGCAGTCCCCTCGAGGGGGGGTATTACTCTGGGGCCAACGTCCTGACTTTC; CDR3: CASSPLEGGYYSGANVLTF
size: few; V: TRBV4-2; D: NA; J: TRBJ2-7; DNA: TGTGCCAGCAGCCAAGGCCTCCGGGACTCGGCCTACGAGCAGTACTTC; CDR3: CASSQGLRDSAYEQYF
size: once; V: TRBV5-1; D: NA; J: TRBJ2-7; DNA: TGCGCCAGCAGCTTAACGACAGCCGAGCAGTACTTC; CDR3: CASSLTTAEQYF